Below, 14 T cell receptor beta chains from the same sample are listed, as sequenced in a study of T cells in Graves' hyperthyroidism and ophthalmopathy. The source material, RNA transcripts, was used to amplify TCR beta CDR3 regions. Researchers ran a first-round RT-PCR on the TCR CDR3 using the HTBI primer set. Each CDR3 protein gets one entry after TCRdb re-called the multiplex PCR reads with MiXCR. The data contain about 420,000 distinct CDR3 sequences, 15% to 18% of them seen just once; the ten biggest clones take up approximately 14%. Sequenced sample: blood. These receptors were taken from a woman between 18 and 29 years old with Graves' hyperthyroidism.

Ten or more counts support this clonotype. The J gene is TRBJ2-1, the V gene TRBV3-1; TRBD2 agrees at 11 bases. Germline assignment: CDR1 LGHDT and CDR2 YNNKEL (reference sequence). J lost 2 bases, V lost 4 bases, and 16 bases had no gene match. The length of the CDR3 is 20 residues. The CDR3 spells CASSPWASGRLSYTYNEQFF. CDR3 coding DNA: TGTGCCAGCAGCCCCTGGGCTAGCGGGAGGCTATCCTATACCTACAATGAGCAGTTCTTC.

In its sample, this clonotype was seen a few times. The CDR3 DNA reads TGTGCCAGCAGCCCAGGGGACAGCCCCTCTAACTATGGCTACACCTTC. The encoded protein is CASSPGDSPSNYGYTF. V and J are TRBV7-9 and TRBJ1-2, with 7 bases aligning to TRBD1. V gave up 5 bases and J gave up 0 bases; unmatched junction bases: 9. The germline gives CDR1 SEHNR, CDR2 FQNEAQ (reference sequence). The CDR3 extends over 16 amino acids.

This clonotype was seen repeatedly, ten times or more. This sequence joins TRBV27 and TRBJ1-5; a weak D match, TRBD1 (5 bases). Germline loops: CDR1 MNHEY, CDR2 SMNVEV (reference sequence). This CDR3 is built from 15 residues. With 10 bases removed from V and 0 bases from J, the gap between germline ends came to 16 bases. The chain's CDR3 is CATMVGGFSNQPQHF. The DNA of the CDR3 is TGTGCCACAATGGTCGGGGGATTTAGCAATCAGCCCCAGCATTTT.

This clonotype was observed many times. This chain connects TRBV15 to TRBJ2-2; 12 bases line up with TRBD2. CDR1 and CDR2 from the germline V gene are LNHNV and YYDKDF (reference sequence). The CDR3 consists of 17 residues. V trimming: 0 bases; J trimming: 6 bases; junction bases outside the gene matches: 5. The CDR3 region is CATSRDSGTSGSGELFF. In DNA, the CDR3 is TGTGCCACCAGCAGAGATAGCGGGACTAGCGGGTCCGGGGAGCTGTTTTTT.

This clonotype occurred many times. This rearrangement joins TRBV3-1 to TRBJ1-3; no definite D call. The V end lost 1 base, the J end lost 8 bases, and 6 bases lay between the germline ends. The germline gives CDR1 LGHDT, CDR2 YNNKEL (reference sequence). CDR3 size: 12 residues. As DNA, the CDR3 is TGTGCCAGCAGCCAAGTTTTGGACACCATATATTTT. As protein: CASSQVLDTIYF.

A few counts support this clonotype. The chain couples TRBV4-2 to TRBJ1-2; maybe TRBD1 (5 bases). Between the trimmed V and J ends, which lost 0 bases and 5 bases, there was a span of 16 bases. Germline V lookup: CDR1 LGHNA, CDR2 YNFKEQ. There are 16 residues in the CDR3. CDR3 coding DNA: TGTGCCAGCAGCCAAGAGATAAGACAGACCTTTTATGGCTACACCTTC. This codes for CASSQEIRQTFYGYTF.

This clonotype was recorded a few times. The chain employs TRBV4-2 and TRBJ2-7; 7 bases line up with TRBD1. The J segment lost 5 bases and the V segment lost 4 bases, leaving 14 bases of the junction unmatched. Germline V gene lookup returns CDR1 LGHNA and CDR2 YNFKEQ. The CDR3 extends over 16 amino acids. The chain's CDR3 is CASSPDKGAARDEQYF. The DNA for the CDR3 is TGTGCCAGCAGCCCGGATAAGGGGGCCGCCAGGGACGAGCAGTACTTC.

This chain links TRBV29-1 with TRBJ2-1; D is ambiguous. The CDR3 runs to 11 residues. V was pared by 6 bases and J by 4 bases, with 7 bases between. Per the germline V gene, CDR1 is SQVTM and CDR2 is ANQGSEA. DNA of the CDR3: TGCAGCGTCATTCCTTACAATGAGCAGTTCTTC. This codes for CSVIPYNEQFF.

This clonotype has a count of ten or more. The rearrangement uses TRBV18 and TRBJ2-7; a possible D gene is TRBD1 (6 bases). The V and J ends lost 1 base and 9 bases respectively, with 16 bases between them. The CDR3 sequence is 14 residues long. CDR1 KGHSH and CDR2 LQKENI come from the germline V gene. CDR3 sequence (DNA): TGTGCCAGCTCACCACGGGACAAATCAGACGGGCAGTACTTC. As protein: CASSPRDKSDGQYF.

This clonotype was observed a handful of times. One end of the junction fails to match germline, which may point to a read error. This chain links TRBV19 with TRBJ1-5; 10 bases map to TRBD1. This CDR3 contains 15 residues. Looked up from germline, CDR1 is LNHDA and CDR2 is SQIVND (reference sequence). CDR3 DNA: TGTGCCAGTAGGGACAGGGGGTATAGCAACCAGCCCCAGCATTTT. Its translation is CASRDRGYSNQPQHF.

In its sample, this clonotype was seen many times. This sequence joins TRBV11-2 and TRBJ1-2, with no clear D. Germline loops: CDR1 SGHAT, CDR2 FQNNGV. The CDR3 consists of 13 residues. The ends were cut back, 5 bases at V and 8 bases at J, with 15 bases in the middle. As DNA, the CDR3 is TGTGCCAGCAGCCCGAGGACGGCTTTGGGCTACACCTTC. Its translation: CASSPRTALGYTF.

The chain recombines TRBV19 with TRBJ2-6, with D tentatively TRBD2 (5 bases). In germline, CDR1 is LNHDA, CDR2 SQIVND (reference sequence). This CDR3 comprises 16 residues. V shed 1 base and J shed 1 base, with 8 bases lying between them. In DNA, the CDR3 is TGTGCCAGTAGTATAGGGGAGACATCTGGGGCCAACGTCCTGACTTTC. Translating it yields CASSIGETSGANVLTF.

The chain has TRBV28 and TRBJ2-7, with TRBD1 matching over 7 bases. The junction had 13 bases not matched to a gene; V was cut back by 5 bases and J by 3 bases. Looked up from germline, CDR1 is MDHEN and CDR2 is SYDVKM. This CDR3 has 16 residues. The CDR3 sequence: CASSPGTANANYEQYF. CDR3 nucleotides: TGTGCCAGCAGTCCCGGGACAGCCAACGCAAACTACGAGCAGTACTTC.

This chain connects TRBV2 to TRBJ1-2, with D possibly matching TRBD1 (6 bases). Trimming left V 3 bases short and J 6 bases short, with 17 bases between. In germline, CDR1 is SNHLY, CDR2 FYNNEI. The CDR3 contains 15 residues. The chain's CDR3 is CASSEGAAPRDGYTF. The CDR3, as DNA: TGTGCCAGCAGTGAGGGGGCGGCGCCGAGGGATGGCTACACCTTC.